This T cell receptor (beta chain) appears in the sequencing data of a study of T cell responses to AZD1222 COVID-19 vaccine. To note about this clone: The antigen is undetermined.

The analysis combined second doses at about 4 or about 12 weeks. Findings and caveats of the study: Only a handful of AZD1222 recipients, several in all, had baseline seropositivity. Repertoire sampling was restricted to post-peak T cell response timepoints. The donor cohort was predominantly white British with a female majority, and clonal diversity may have been underestimated.

This CDR3 region has 14 residues. Trimming removed 0 bases at V and 8 bases at J, with 11 bases between. Germline CDR1 reads MNHEY; CDR2 reads SVGAGI. The protocol was immunoSEQ multiplex PCR, while the TCRdb copy is restricted to in-frame clones and leaves out a portion. The sample has more than 150,000 clones, under 95% seen once. The sequenced sample was peripheral blood, obtained 28 days after the second AZD1222 dose. This chain links TRBV6-5 with TRBJ2-1, with a weak D call TRBD2 (5 bases). This sequence was found in an adult who received the AZD1222 COVID-19 vaccine. The CDR3 protein is CASSYSQTRDEQFF. The CDR3 DNA reads TGTGCCAGCAGTTACTCCCAAACTAGGGATGAGCAGTTCTTC.